The 5 T cell receptor beta chains in this list originate from one sample, sequenced in a study of blood T cell repertoires in COVID-19. Method: immunoSEQ multiplex PCR; TCRdb's copy keeps in-frame clones and lacks some. The table lists 65,000 or so clones, more than 75% of them singletons. The specimen was peripheral blood. The source is a man in his fifties or sixties with active COVID-19.

This clone is medium-sized (0.01 to 0.1%) in the sample. The chain is built from TRBV5-1 and TRBJ1-2, with 7 bases aligning to TRBD1. This CDR3 comprises 13 residues. Germline V gene sequence: CDR1 SGHRS, CDR2 YFSETQ. V shed 4 bases and J 4 bases; nucleotides not matched to a gene: 4. The CDR3 DNA reads TGCGCCAGCAGCAGGGGGGACAGCTATGGCTACACCTTC. This sequence encodes CASSRGDSYGYTF.

This chain joins TRBV30 and TRBJ2-1; TRBD2 matches 9 bases. CDR1 and CDR2 (germline): GTSNPN, SVGIG (reference sequence). The ends lost 7 bases at V and 0 bases at J; junction bases unmatched: 10. The CDR3 is 16 residues long. CDR3: CAFSGGSGSSYNEQFF. CDR3 DNA: TGTGCCTTCTCGGGGGGTAGCGGGAGCTCCTACAATGAGCAGTTCTTC.

A single count supports this clone. V is TRBV10-3 and J is TRBJ2-1; TRBD2 aligns across 10 bases. Per germline, CDR1 ENHRY and CDR2 SYGVKD. This CDR3 region has 15 residues. J was trimmed by 7 bases and V by 2 bases; bases with no gene match: 5. The CDR3: CAISEASGGINEQFF. The CDR3 DNA reads TGTGCCATCAGTGAGGCTAGCGGGGGAATAAATGAGCAGTTCTTC.

The chain carries TRBV3-1 (or the pseudogene TRBV3-2) and TRBJ1-5; 10 bases are a match to TRBD1. The germline gives CDR1 LGHDT, CDR2 YNNKEL (reference sequence). With V trimmed by 3 bases and J by 7 bases, 6 bases remained unmatched. This CDR3 comprises 15 residues. The CDR3 nucleotides are TGTGCCAGCAGCCAGGGGACAGGGGTATACCAGCCCCAGCATTTT. It codes for CASSQGTGVYQPQHF.

The chain is built from TRBV19 and TRBJ1-1; TRBD1 matches 12 bases. The CDR3 extends over 14 amino acids. CDR1 and CDR2 from the germline V gene are LNHDA and SQIVND (reference sequence). The V segment lost 5 bases and the J segment 6 bases; nucleotides outside the gene matches: 4. In DNA form, the CDR3 reads TGTGCCAGTAGTGAAGGGACAGGGGGCCCTGAAGCTTTCTTT. The encoded protein is CASSEGTGGPEAFF.